This TCR beta chain was captured in a study of shared clonotypes between healthy human individuals. The study, taken as a whole, reports: Clonotype sharing across four donors was observed for 4% to 5.5% of naive CD4 clonotypes. Generally, naive subsets (rather than memory subsets) showed larger estimated richness.

The V end was cut by 4 bases, the J end by 1 base, with 19 bases between. This CDR3 spans 17 amino acids. Germline CDR1 LNHDA, CDR2 SQIVND (reference sequence). The healthy adult donors were HIV-negative and reported no recent acute infections or vaccinations. CD4+ cells underwent separation, giving CD45RA+ naive and CD45RA-negative memory subsets. Produced via immunoSEQ multiplex PCR; TCRdb's table is partial and in-frame only. The table lists 2 million to 2.5 million clones, 90% to 96% of them singletons. Turning to this clone: Antigen: not known.

This chain joins TRBV19 and TRBJ2-5; a weak D match, TRBD1 (6 bases). This TCR was recovered from a young man in good health. The sample consisted of naive CD4+ T cells sorted from blood. Specified subset: CD45RA+ positively selected. CDR3 coding DNA: TGTGCCAGTAGTACCCGTCACAGGGCGACTACCCAAGAGACCCAGTACTTC. This translates into CASSTRHRATTQETQYF.